These T cell receptor beta chains were read from a single sample in a study of identifying expanded T cells in peripheral blood. Some clones are missing from TCRdb's copy, which holds only in-frame ones; the method was immunoSEQ multiplex PCR. The repertoire holds about 89,000 clones, 88% seen once, with around 3.6% in the top ten. Sequencing was performed on blood. These receptors were collected from a person aged 18 to 75 in good health. Both conserved end residues are part of each CDR3. A row's size may be missing; if present it is once, few, many or a size class.

V gene,J gene,clone size,CDR3 protein
TRBV6-4,TRBJ2-1,few,CASSEGGDYNEQFF
TRBV29-1,TRBJ2-2,-,CSVERETGDAVSGELFF
TRBV7-7,TRBJ2-7,-,CASSLAQGLYEQYF
TRBV4-1,TRBJ2-1,-,CASSRGLAGAYNEQFF
TRBV4-1,TRBJ2-3,-,CASSQDQGSDTQYF
TRBV9,TRBJ2-7,-,CASSARQGAGFYEQYF
TRBV15,TRBJ2-6,-,CATSRDLESGANVLTF
TRBV28,TRBJ1-2,-,CASSLGVYYGYTF
TRBV6-5,TRBJ2-7,-,CASTRGRGIYEQYF
TRBV28,TRBJ2-3,-,CASRRPSTDTQYF
TRBV5-1,TRBJ2-3,-,CASSMTSGGPDTQYF
TRBV5-1,TRBJ2-7,-,CASSLEGQGFSYEQYF
TRBV6-1,TRBJ2-3,once,CASSEAPGGAPDTQYF
TRBV5-4,TRBJ2-3,-,CASSLAGGGGAPTDTQYF
TRBV9,TRBJ1-5,-,CASSVERPGESYSNQPQHF
TRBV7-9,TRBJ2-3,-,CASSLSGRAPTDTQYF
TRBV6-5,TRBJ2-3,-,CASSYSGETATQYF
TRBV5-4,TRBJ2-2,once,CASSFGGLNTGELFF
TRBV28,TRBJ2-5,-,CASRRSRQAIETQYF
TRBV7-9,TRBJ2-5,-,CASSFAHGTNEQYF
TRBV6-6,TRBJ2-7,-,CASSTYGTAEEYEQYF
TRBV4-3,TRBJ2-7,-,CASSQELGTGSYEQYF
TRBV18,TRBJ2-1,-,CASSPKRSNEQFF
TRBV9,TRBJ1-5,-,CASSSGDGQPQHF
TRBV20-1,TRBJ2-5,-,CSAETQETQYF
TRBV6-1,TRBJ1-1,once,CASSPRDSLNTEAFF
TRBV7-2,TRBJ1-1,once,CASSSRQGTEAFF
TRBV7-6,TRBJ1-2,-,CASSLGRNYGYTF
TRBV7-8,TRBJ1-1,-,CASRDSGRPEAFF
TRBV27,TRBJ2-2,-,CASRLAGDTGELFF
TRBV6-1,TRBJ1-1,-,CASGRTGAAFF
TRBV5-8,TRBJ1-2,-,CASSSRTGVGYTF
TRBV25-1,TRBJ2-6,-,CASSGTGAGANVLTF
TRBV6-6,TRBJ2-7,-,CASSLGRLSSYEQYF
TRBV28,TRBJ1-6,-,CASSLLWPSNNSPLHF
TRBV20-1,TRBJ2-7,-,CSVREEGKQYF
TRBV4-3,TRBJ2-7,-,CASSQDRLAYEQYF
TRBV29-1,TRBJ2-7,-,CSVVRASGGYEQYF
TRBV7-2,TRBJ1-1,medium-sized,CASRVGFAEAFF